This paragraph covers one T cell receptor beta chain sequence. This receptor's antigen is unknown. Qualities for individual bases were not recorded, and no much larger clone is one base off. The library was built by means of PCR. Sequencing used an Illumina HiSeq 2500. TCR libraries were prepared with molecular barcoding, using unique molecular identifiers to normalize TCRbeta repertoire quantification. The public reads were run again by TCRdb, first through fastp at Q25 and then through MiXCR, and only productive beta chains were kept. Each entry is one CDR3 protein sequence, shown with its most common DNA and genes. Present in this sample are about 400,000 distinct CDR3 sequences, around 16% of which were seen just once. Under 30% of the sample is in the top ten clones. Reading the label with the study, this specimen's treatment or condition is: allogeneic hematopoietic cell transplantation with graft depleted of TCRalphabeta T cells and CD19 B cells. TCRalphabeta/CD19-depleted allogeneic hematopoietic cell grafts were given to the transplant recipients, all of whom were children.

From the germline V gene, CDR1 is ENHRY and CDR2 is SYGVKD. Trimming at the junction amounts to 3 bases on V and 0 bases on J, and the germline ends lie 9 bases apart. From the cysteine through the phenylalanine, the CDR3 covers 15 amino acids. CDR3 DNA only is kept here, 45 bases in frame from base 1. The record originates from a study of T-cell reconstitution after alpha-beta-depleted transplantation in children (dated by TCRdb to the mid-2010s). About the full investigation: Using TCR repertoire profiling, the study quantitatively followed how T-cell immune reconstitution unfolded in children after TCRalphabeta/CD19-depleted allogeneic hematopoietic cell transplantation.

Study-level results and caveats: About two months after transplant, the apparently early recovery of alphabetaT-cell counts reportedly depended on just several hundred clones that had expanded rapidly and came from non-depleted graft cells. The frequencies of hyperexpanded clones fell over the following months, and after one year, T-cell counts and TCRbeta diversity were mostly attributed to newly produced T cells. In some patients, the high TCRbeta diversity seen at day 60 was put down to recipient T cells and intrathymic progenitors that had survived conditioning.

The sequences come from PBMCs, mostly from graft donor cells, collected 360 days after TCRalphabeta/CD19-depleted stem cell transplant. The V and J segments used are TRBV10-3 and TRBJ2-1, with the D gene not confidently named. The source of this sequence is a boy younger than two who had a stem cell transplant for Wiskott-Aldrich syndrome, so the T cells may come from the graft donor. The DNA is TGTGCCATCAGTGATAACTGGATCTCCTACAATGAGCAGTTCTTC. Protein translation: CAISDNWISYNEQFF.